Following are 18 T cell receptor beta chains from one sample sequenced in a study of OX40 agonist ivuxolimab in advanced cancers. The data were produced by immunoSEQ multiplex PCR, yet TCRdb's version contains in-frame clones alone and is incomplete. Among tens of thousands of clones, approximately 88% were seen once, and the ten largest hold approximately 0.6%. The sample here was CD4+ or CD8+ T cells sorted from blood, taken in a trial of the OX40 agonist ivuxolimab. The receptors derive from an adult with an advanced solid tumor such as melanoma, head and neck, liver or kidney cancer.

This chain uses TRBV6-1 with TRBJ2-5, with TRBD1 matching over 7 bases. The length of the CDR3 is 14 residues. The V gene's germline CDR1 is MNHNS and CDR2 SASEGT. The trim removed 4 bases at V and 5 bases at J, leaving 7 bases unmatched. As DNA, the CDR3 is TGTGCCAGCAGTGCCCAACAGGGGTCGGAGACCCAGTACTTC. This codes for CASSAQQGSETQYF.

The rearrangement links TRBV7-9 to TRBJ1-2; D gene unclear. CDR1 is SEHNR, CDR2 FQNEAQ, per germline (reference sequence). This CDR3 is 12 amino acids long. Trimming took off 2 bases at V and 8 bases at J, with 9 bases between the two ends. The CDR3 DNA reads as TGTGCCAGCAGCTTAATGTCCGACGGCTACACCTTC. Protein sequence: CASSLMSDGYTF.

V is TRBV2 and J is TRBJ2-1; 7 positions match TRBD2. The ends lost 1 base at V and 6 bases at J; junction bases unmatched: 3. CDR1 and CDR2 (germline): SNHLY, FYNNEI. The CDR3 loop spans 14 amino acids. CDR3 in amino acids: CASSEEASGNEQFF. The CDR3 nucleotides are TGTGCCAGCAGTGAAGAGGCTAGCGGCAATGAGCAGTTCTTC.

This chain uses TRBV5-5 with TRBJ2-6; 12 nucleotides match TRBD2. V lost 2 bases and J lost 0; bases outside the gene matches: 6. The germline V gene has CDR1 SGHKS and CDR2 YYEKEE (reference sequence). The CDR3 spans 19 residues. The CDR3 DNA follows: TGTGCCAGCAGCTTCCCTAGCGGGGGGGCCAGCTCTGGGGCCAACGTCCTGACTTTC. Translating gives CASSFPSGGASSGANVLTF.

This clone was seen only a few times. This chain joins TRBV9 and TRBJ2-2, with 8 bases lining up with TRBD1. Trimming removed 4 bases from V and 2 bases from J; junction bases left unmatched: 7. Germline V gene sequence: CDR1 SGDLS, CDR2 YYNGEE. This CDR3 is built from 16 residues. CDR3 nucleotides: TGTGCCAGCAGCCCAACTCAGGGGGCTAACACCGGGGAGCTGTTTTTT. Translation: CASSPTQGANTGELFF.

The chain couples TRBV15 to TRBJ1-3, with D maybe TRBD1 (5 bases). There are 15 residues in the CDR3. Trimming left V 3 bases short and J 0 bases short, with 9 bases between. CDR1 is LNHNV, CDR2 YYDKDF, per germline (reference sequence). For the CDR3, the DNA is TGTGCCACCAGCAGGGGACCCTACTCTGGAAACACCATATATTTT. Amino acid sequence: CATSRGPYSGNTIYF.

This clone was recorded only once. V is TRBV11-2 and J is TRBJ2-5, with 8 nucleotides matching TRBD2. Germline CDR1 reads SGHAT; CDR2 reads FQNNGV. V lost 5 bases to trimming and J lost 5 bases; unmatched junction nucleotides: 7. The CDR3 has 14 amino acids. CDR3 nucleotide sequence: TGTGCCAGCAGCCTAAGCGGGGGCGGTGAGACCCAGTACTTC. Translating it yields CASSLSGGGETQYF.

As concerns this clone: This sample also contains other DNA sequences that code for the same CDR3. The chain is built from TRBV12-5 and TRBJ2-7, with no clear D. The germline V and J ends were trimmed by 1 base and 3 bases, with 1 base remaining between them. The length of the CDR3 is 11 residues. The germline gives CDR1 LGHNT, CDR2 FRNRAP. The CDR3 bases are TGTGCTAGTGGTTTGGGCTACGAGCAGTACTTC. Its protein product is CASGLGYEQYF.

This clone appeared a single time. The sample holds other DNA sequences that translate to the same CDR3. This chain uses TRBV5-1 with TRBJ2-7; 8 bases are a match to TRBD1. Germline values: CDR1 SGHRS, CDR2 YFSETQ. The length of the CDR3 is 13 residues. V was pared by 4 bases and J by 3 bases, with 3 bases of the junction left unmatched. As DNA, the CDR3 is TGCGCCAGCAGCCGAGACAGGGGCTACGAGCAGTACTTC. Its translation is CASSRDRGYEQYF.

The V call is TRBV19, the J call TRBJ2-3; 13 nucleotides match TRBD2. Germline V CDR1 and CDR2: LNHDA, SQIVND (reference sequence). This CDR3 region has 16 residues. V gave up 3 bases and J gave up 2 bases; unmatched junction bases: 2. CDR3 loop: CASSIGTSGVTDTQYF. DNA of the CDR3: TGTGCCAGTAGTATCGGGACTAGCGGGGTCACAGATACGCAGTATTTT.

The CDR3 DNA sequence: TGTGCCAGCAGCTTAGCGATCGATAGCACAGATACGCAGTATTTT. Amino acids: CASSLAIDSTDTQYF. This chain connects TRBV7-9 to TRBJ2-3; D remains ambiguous. V was pared by 0 bases and J by 0 bases, with 7 bases between. Germline-derived CDR1 and CDR2 are SEHNR and FQNEAQ (reference sequence). This CDR3 has 15 residues.

This clone was seen a single time. This chain connects TRBV5-1 to TRBJ1-2, with a tentative D call TRBD1 (6 bases). The CDR3 loop spans 13 amino acids. Germline V gene sequence: CDR1 SGHRS, CDR2 YFSETQ. Trimming pared 6 bases from V and 3 bases from J, leaving 12 bases between. The CDR3 DNA reads as TGCGCCAGCAAATCAGGGGAATACTATGGCTACACCTTC. Translated: CASKSGEYYGYTF.

V and J are TRBV18 and TRBJ1-1; 7 positions agree with TRBD1. The CDR3 runs 19 residues. Unmatched junction bases numbered 15, after V lost 2 bases and J lost 0 bases. From germline, CDR1 is KGHSH and CDR2 LQKENI. The CDR3 here is CASSPGFPGGQKLNTEAFF. Here the CDR3 DNA reads TGTGCCAGCTCACCAGGATTTCCCGGGGGACAGAAATTGAACACTGAAGCTTTCTTT.

J is TRBJ1-2 and V is TRBV7-2; tentative D call: TRBD1 (5 bases). CDR3 length: 16 amino acids. The V gene lost 1 base and the J gene lost 1 base, with 13 bases spanning the gap. CDR1 is SGHTA, CDR2 FQGNSA, per germline. Here the CDR3 DNA reads TGTGCCAGCAGCTTAGATTATACAGGTGGTAACTATGGCTACACCTTC. It is translated as CASSLDYTGGNYGYTF.

The rearrangement uses TRBV5-6 and TRBJ1-4; D gene unclear. The CDR3 contains 13 residues. Germline assignment: CDR1 SGHDT and CDR2 YYEEEE. V was shortened by 2 bases and J by 5 bases, with 7 bases between the two germline ends. The DNA of the CDR3 is TGTGCCAGCAGCTTCGCCAGGAATGAAAAACTGTTTTTT. Translating it yields CASSFARNEKLFF.

The chain joins TRBV18 to TRBJ2-3, with D hard to call. V shed 3 bases and J shed 5 bases, with 6 bases lying between them. The germline gives CDR1 KGHSH, CDR2 LQKENI. The length of the CDR3 is 12 residues. The CDR3 DNA reads as TGTGCCAGCTCACCGACTTTAGATACGCAGTATTTT. Translated, it gives CASSPTLDTQYF. Variable domain in full (rest from reference TRBV18 and TRBJ2-3): NAGVMQNPRHLVRRRGQEARLRCSPMKGHSHVYWYRQLPEEGLKFMVYLQKENIIDESGMPKERFSAEFPKEGPSILRIQQVVRGDSAAYFCASSPTLDTQYFGPGTRLTVL.

In nucleotides, the CDR3 is TGTGCCAGGGTACCCACAGGTTATGACTATGGCTACACCTTC. Its protein product is CARVPTGYDYGYTF. The chain links TRBV6-5 to TRBJ1-2, with a possible D match to TRBD1 (5 bases). The CDR3 extends over 14 amino acids. CDR1 is MNHEY and CDR2 is SVGAGI in the germline V gene. V was trimmed by 9 bases and J by 3 bases, leaving 17 bases between them.

V gene TRBV29-1 combines with J gene TRBJ2-1; 15 bases line up with TRBD2. Per the germline V gene, CDR1 is SQVTM and CDR2 is ANQGSEA. Trimming took 5 bases from V and 9 from J; bases not matched to a gene: 2. The CDR3 has 13 amino acids. In DNA form, the CDR3 reads TGCAGCGTTCCGGGACTAGCGGGGGGTGAGCAGTTCTTC. It translates to CSVPGLAGGEQFF.